One and the same sample provided the 31 T cell receptor beta chains below, sequenced in a study of T cell responses to AZD1222 COVID-19 vaccine. Using immunoSEQ multiplex PCR, the repertoire was profiled, and TCRdb retains in-frame clones only, with some absent. The data show roughly 160,000 clones, roughly 90% seen once. Sequencing used peripheral blood, obtained on day 0 of AZD1222 vaccination. These receptors originate from an adult in good health.

The chain joins TRBV5-1 to TRBJ2-6; D might be TRBD1 or TRBD2, each matching 5 bases. Trimming left V 0 bases short and J 0 bases short, with 16 bases between. Germline V lookup: CDR1 SGHRS, CDR2 YFSETQ. The CDR3 has 19 residues. CDR3 in DNA: TGCGCCAGCAGCTTGGCCAGATGGGACCGCGACTCTGGGGCCAACGTCCTGACTTTC. Residues: CASSLARWDRDSGANVLTF.

The rearrangement joins TRBV12-3 or TRBV12-4 to TRBJ1-2; D is unresolved. The CDR3 has 12 amino acids. V lost 3 bases and J lost 6, with 8 bases in between. The CDR3 region is CASSFTGNGYTF. DNA for the CDR3: TGTGCCAGCAGTTTCACTGGGAATGGCTACACCTTC.

This chain joins TRBV6-6 and TRBJ1-1; the D gene is possibly TRBD1 (5 bases). Trimming removed 5 bases at V and 5 bases at J, with 24 bases between. Germline CDR1 and CDR2: MNHNY and SVGAGI (reference sequence). The CDR3 runs to 17 residues. This chain's CDR3 is CASSLSGGAVKRTEAFF. The CDR3, as DNA: TGTGCCAGCAGTCTCTCGGGAGGGGCGGTGAAGAGGACTGAAGCTTTCTTT.

This chain links TRBV29-1 with TRBJ1-4; possibly TRBD1 for D (6 bases). Germline V CDR1 and CDR2: SQVTM, ANQGSEA. The CDR3 contains 14 residues. Trimming removed 7 bases from V and 0 bases from J, with 12 bases in between. The CDR3 DNA reads TGCAGCGACCCAAACAGGGCAACTAATGAAAAACTGTTTTTT. This translates into CSDPNRATNEKLFF.

The CDR3 here is CASSPESTGNTEAFF. For the CDR3, the DNA is TGTGCCAGCAGTCCCGAGTCGACAGGGAACACTGAAGCTTTCTTT. This chain joins TRBV27 and TRBJ1-1, with a weak D call TRBD1 (6 bases). Germline V CDR1 and CDR2: MNHEY, SMNVEV (reference sequence). The CDR3 has 15 residues. V shed 5 bases and J shed 1 base, with 14 bases lying between them.

The V and J genes are TRBV19 and TRBJ2-2; D gene uncertain. The CDR3 totals 14 residues. CDR1 is LNHDA, CDR2 SQIVND, per germline (reference sequence). Trimming removed 6 bases from V and 0 bases from J, with 8 bases in between. In nucleotides, the CDR3 is TGTGCCAGTAGGCGGACGGCGAACACCGGGGAGCTGTTTTTT. Encoded protein: CASRRTANTGELFF.

V and J are TRBV7-9 and TRBJ2-7, with a tentative D call TRBD1 (5 bases). CDR3 size: 14 residues. CDR1 is SEHNR and CDR2 is FQNEAQ in the germline V gene (reference sequence). V shed 1 base and J shed 5 bases, with 12 bases lying between them. The CDR3 here is CASSLELGRNEQYF. The CDR3 DNA reads TGTGCCAGCAGCTTAGAGTTGGGGCGGAACGAGCAGTACTTC.

The gene calls are TRBV9 and TRBJ2-2; D is unresolved. Germline-derived CDR1 and CDR2 are SGDLS and YYNGEE. The CDR3 is 14 amino acids. The V end was cut by 3 bases, the J end by 7 bases, with 13 bases between. Here the CDR3 DNA reads TGTGCCAGCAGCGACGGGCCCCAGAACGGGGAGCTGTTTTTT. This encodes CASSDGPQNGELFF.

This clone was recorded once. The chain is built from TRBV5-8 and TRBJ2-5; possibly TRBD1 for D (6 bases). V gave up 4 bases and J gave up 5 bases, with 21 bases separating them. The CDR3 runs 16 residues. In germline, CDR1 is SGHTS, CDR2 YDEGEE. For the CDR3, the DNA is TGTGCCAGCAGCGGAGGTCAGGGGAGTTTTGGGGAGACCCAGTACTTC. It translates to CASSGGQGSFGETQYF.

This chain connects TRBV7-2 to TRBJ1-1; D not resolved. Trimming removed 6 bases at V and 2 bases at J, with 16 bases between. Germline V lookup: CDR1 SGHTA, CDR2 FQGNSA. There are 15 residues in the CDR3. The CDR3 spells CASSLTRILNTEAFF. As DNA, the CDR3 is TGTGCCAGCAGTCTTACGAGGATACTTAACACTGAAGCTTTCTTT.

The V and J genes are TRBV6-5 and TRBJ1-5; D is unresolved. Trimming removed 7 bases at V and 4 bases at J, with 11 bases between. Germline CDR1 reads MNHEY; CDR2 reads SVGAGI. The CDR3 consists of 13 residues. CDR3 amino acids: CASTRDPNQPQHF. Written as DNA, the CDR3 is TGTGCCAGCACCCGAGACCCTAATCAGCCCCAGCATTTT.

The chain employs TRBV28 and TRBJ1-4; TRBD1 matches 8 bases. CDR3 length: 14 residues. Trimming at V came to 5 bases and at J to 8 bases, leaving 7 bases not matched to a gene. Germline CDR1 MDHEN, CDR2 SYDVKM. CDR3 nucleotides: TGTGCCAGCAGTGCTGCACAGGGGGGGGAAAAACTGTTTTTT. Amino acids: CASSAAQGGEKLFF.

This chain joins TRBV3-1 (or the pseudogene TRBV3-2) and TRBJ2-2; TRBD2 aligns across 8 bases. The CDR3 contains 15 residues. CDR1 and CDR2 (germline): LGHDT, YNNKEL (reference sequence). With V trimmed by 4 bases and J by 3 bases, 4 bases remained unmatched. The CDR3 DNA follows: TGTGCCAGCAGCCTAGCGGGGACGTACACCGGGGAGCTGTTTTTT. This encodes CASSLAGTYTGELFF.

V gene TRBV6-1 combines with J gene TRBJ2-7; the D gene is possibly TRBD1 (6 bases). Per the germline V gene, CDR1 is MNHNS and CDR2 is SASEGT. The CDR3 is 15 residues long. V was clipped by 3 bases and J by 0 bases, with 12 bases between them. CDR3: CASSEGRGSSYEQYF. The CDR3 nucleotides read TGTGCCAGCAGTGAGGGCAGGGGTAGCTCCTACGAGCAGTACTTC.

V and J are TRBV5-1 and TRBJ1-2; 7 nucleotides line up with TRBD1. Per germline, CDR1 SGHRS and CDR2 YFSETQ. Trimming removed 4 bases from V and 2 bases from J; junction bases left unmatched: 2. There are 13 residues in the CDR3. In DNA form, the CDR3 reads TGCGCCAGCAGCCCGGGACAGAACTATGGCTACACCTTC. It encodes CASSPGQNYGYTF.

The chain recombines TRBV6-1 with TRBJ1-3, with TRBD1 matching over 7 bases. The J segment lost 4 bases and the V segment lost 3 bases, leaving 6 bases of the junction unmatched. The CDR3 loop spans 15 amino acids. Germline lookup yields CDR1 MNHNS and CDR2 SASEGT. CDR3 loop: CASSEPDRAGNTIYF. For the CDR3, the DNA is TGTGCCAGCAGTGAGCCTGACAGGGCAGGAAACACCATATATTTT.

V is TRBV4-1 and J is TRBJ1-2; D gene ambiguous. The germline V and J ends were trimmed by 8 bases and 8 bases, with 12 bases remaining between them. This CDR3 has 11 residues. Per germline, CDR1 MGHRA and CDR2 YSYEKL. CDR3: CASSWVGGYTF. CDR3 bases: TGCGCCAGCTCCTGGGTCGGGGGCTACACCTTC.

The rearrangement links TRBV4-3 to TRBJ1-3; D uncertain. This CDR3 is 16 amino acids long. V lost 1 base to trimming and J lost 0 bases, with 10 bases between them. Per the germline V gene, CDR1 is LGHNA and CDR2 is YSLEER. The CDR3 DNA reads TGCGCCAGCAGCCAAGCACCCGGGGTCTCTGGAAACACCATATATTTT. It yields the protein CASSQAPGVSGNTIYF.

This chain links TRBV6-5 with TRBJ1-6; 10 bases fit TRBD1. The CDR3 runs to 16 residues. Per the germline V gene, CDR1 is MNHEY and CDR2 is SVGAGI. The V gene end was trimmed by 0 bases and the J gene end by 10 bases; junction bases not matched to a gene: 6. The CDR3 DNA sequence: TGTGCCAGCAGTTACTCGTCCGGGACAGGGGACTCACCCCTCCACTTT. Translating gives CASSYSSGTGDSPLHF.

The chain couples TRBV4-1 to TRBJ1-2; 9 nucleotides match TRBD1. V dropped 4 bases and J dropped 3; count of bases not matched to a gene: 9. CDR1 and CDR2 (germline): MGHRA, YSYEKL. CDR3 length: 16 amino acids. This chain's CDR3 is CASSPKPQGADYGYTF. In DNA, the CDR3 is TGCGCCAGCAGCCCCAAACCACAGGGGGCGGACTATGGCTACACCTTC.

This clone was found many times. The chain is built from TRBV11-2 and TRBJ1-3; D possibly corresponds to TRBD1 (6 bases). V lost 6 bases, J lost 4 bases, and 13 bases lay in between. Germline CDR1 is SGHAT and CDR2 is FQNNGV. This CDR3 region has 14 residues. The CDR3: CASRLPGQGNTIYF. For the CDR3, the DNA is TGTGCCAGCAGGCTACCGGGACAAGGAAACACCATATATTTT.

The chain recombines TRBV28 with TRBJ1-2, with TRBD1 matching over 7 bases. The CDR3 has 14 amino acids. The V and J ends lost 5 bases and 2 bases, in that order; junction bases with no gene match: 5. Germline assignment: CDR1 MDHEN and CDR2 SYDVKM. The CDR3 loop is CASSPAQGNYGYTF. The CDR3 region has the DNA TGTGCCAGCAGTCCCGCACAGGGGAACTATGGCTACACCTTC.

Ten or more counts support this clone. The rearrangement joins TRBV6-4 to TRBJ2-2; TRBD2 might be the D (5 bases). Germline V gene lookup returns CDR1 MRHNA and CDR2 SNTAGT. Trimming took off 0 bases at V and 8 bases at J, with 10 bases between the two ends. The CDR3 runs to 14 residues. CDR3 region: CASSDSGERGELFF. For the CDR3, the DNA is TGTGCCAGCAGTGACTCCGGGGAGAGGGGGGAGCTGTTTTTT.

The genes are TRBV5-4 and TRBJ2-5; D might be TRBD1 or TRBD2, each matching 5 bases. V lost 3 bases to trimming and J lost 4 bases, with 10 bases between them. CDR1 and CDR2 (germline): SGHNT, YYREEE (reference sequence). CDR3 length: 13 amino acids. CDR3 in amino acids: CASSSGDVETQYF. As DNA, the CDR3 is TGTGCCAGCAGCTCCGGGGACGTAGAGACCCAGTACTTC.

The chain employs TRBV19 and TRBJ2-1, with TRBD2 identical over 12 bases. Germline assignment: CDR1 LNHDA and CDR2 SQIVND (reference sequence). This CDR3 comprises 15 residues. Trimming cost V 5 bases and J 10 bases; bases outside gene matches: 9. The CDR3 coding sequence is TGTGCCAGTAGTGCGACTAGCGGGAGTCATCCGGAGCAGTTCTTC. Amino acids: CASSATSGSHPEQFF.

V is TRBV5-4 and J is TRBJ1-1; no firm D call. From germline, CDR1 is SGHNT and CDR2 YYREEE (reference sequence). This CDR3 has 14 amino acids. Trimming removed 3 bases at V and 5 bases at J, with 14 bases between. Written as DNA, the CDR3 is TGTGCCAGCAGCTCGGATACATGGGAAACTGAAGCTTTCTTT. Translating gives CASSSDTWETEAFF. Full variable domain (missing parts from reference TRBV5-4 and TRBJ1-1): ETGVTQSPTHLIKTRGQQVTLRCSSQSGHNTVSWYQQALGQGPQFIFQYYREEENGRGNFPPRFSGLQFPNYSSELNVNALELDDSALYLCASSSDTWETEAFFGQGTRLTVV.

The chain combines TRBV7-2 with TRBJ2-2; D remains unclear. Germline CDR1 SGHTA, CDR2 FQGNSA. The CDR3 length is 15 residues. V lost 5 bases and J 0 bases, leaving 10 bases between the germline ends. CDR3 in amino acids: CASSPRSANTGELFF. CDR3 in DNA: TGTGCCAGCAGCCCGAGGTCCGCGAACACCGGGGAGCTGTTTTTT.

This CDR3 reads CASSQDRIGGGYTF. CDR3 in DNA: TGCGCCAGCAGCCAAGATCGAATAGGGGGCGGCTACACCTTC. V is TRBV4-3 and J is TRBJ1-2; 7 nucleotides agree with TRBD1. This CDR3 comprises 14 residues. Per the germline V gene, CDR1 is LGHNA and CDR2 is YSLEER. J lost 8 bases, V lost 0 bases, and 6 bases had no gene match.

CDR3 coding DNA: TGTGCCAGCAGCCAATTTTCAGGGGCGTCTAGTTCACCCCTCCACTTT. Encoded protein: CASSQFSGASSSPLHF. This chain links TRBV3-1 (or the pseudogene TRBV3-2) with TRBJ1-6, with a possible D match to TRBD1 (6 bases). The V and J ends lost 2 bases and 9 bases respectively, with 17 bases between them. CDR1 LGHDT and CDR2 YNNKEL come from the germline V gene (reference sequence). CDR3 length equals 16 residues.

Only a few counts were recorded for this clone. The chain links TRBV6-5 to TRBJ2-1; TRBD1 is a possible D gene (5 bases). CDR1 is MNHEY, CDR2 SVGAGI, per germline. V was clipped by 7 bases and J by 3 bases, with 16 bases between them. CDR3 size: 15 residues. CDR3: CASNPDSPIYNEQFF. CDR3 coding DNA: TGTGCCAGCAACCCCGACAGCCCGATCTACAATGAGCAGTTCTTC.

This sequence joins TRBV4-2 and TRBJ1-2; TRBD1 aligns across 12 bases. V lost 4 bases to trimming and J lost 6 bases; unmatched junction nucleotides: 6. Germline V CDR1 and CDR2: LGHNA, YNFKEQ. The CDR3 contains 15 residues. The CDR3 reads CASSPTGTGGHGYTF. The CDR3 nucleotides read TGTGCCAGCAGCCCGACCGGGACAGGGGGCCATGGCTACACCTTC.